This TCR beta chain was recorded in a study of blood T cell repertoires in COVID-19. Background on the study: Samples came from the United States, Italy and Spain, spanning acute and convalescent COVID-19.

Germline V CDR1 and CDR2: LGHNA, YNFKEQ. The CDR3 contains 15 residues. The V and J ends lost 0 bases and 2 bases respectively, with 10 bases between them. Method: immunoSEQ multiplex PCR; TCRdb's copy keeps in-frame clones and lacks some. Counted here are 48,000 or so clones, over 75% occurring once; the ten biggest clones make up approximately 5.6%. This sequence was found in a woman aged 60-70 years with acute or convalescent COVID-19. Sequenced input: peripheral blood. The V call is TRBV4-2, the J call TRBJ1-2; D remains unclear. The CDR3: CASSQDPGRNYGYTF. In DNA form, the CDR3 reads TGTGCCAGCAGCCAAGATCCCGGCAGGAACTATGGCTACACCTTC.